This T cell receptor beta chain was profiled in a study of T cell repertoires in cytomegalovirus infection (dated 2019 in TCRdb). In terms of the full investigation: Because public TCR beta signatures pointed to carriage of CMV infection together with the matching HLA type, the HLA type of each donor mattered for the analysis.

This clonotype has ten or more counts. The antigen this receptor binds is unknown. No quality values exist for individual bases; no much larger clone is one base distant. Relative to germline, V is 0 bases shorter and J is 0 bases shorter, with 6 bases between their ends. CDR1 and CDR2 are drawn from the germline V gene (reference sequence): MNHEY, SMNVEV. The CDR3 covers 15 residues, taking in both the cysteine and the phenylalanine. The only DNA kept is the CDR3, 45 bases in frame from the first base. Beyond this particular receptor, the publication reports: In both this cohort and an independent cohort of 352 donors, the cumulative frequency of public TCR beta family members distinguished carriers of CMV infection plus the relevant HLA type. The ex vivo response was dominated by HLA-C-restricted CMV-specific TCR beta clonotypes, and the single most frequent clonotype in two of eight donors was supplied by these HLA-C-restricted clonotypes.

This sample was sequenced with an Illumina HiSeq 1500. TCRdb took the public reads, trimmed them with fastp at Q25, ran MiXCR for clone calling and kept in-frame beta chains. Each CDR3 protein appears once, grouped with its most common genes and DNA. In this sample the table shows over 450,000 distinct CDR3 sequences, 11% of which occur a single time. In total, the top ten clones hold roughly 10% of the sample. The TCR comes from a human donor in good health (CMV status not recorded). Some clones in this sample may be carry-over from other donors' samples. This receptor chain uses TRBV27 and TRBJ1-5; no D gene can be assigned with confidence. The sample consisted of PBMCs. The CDR3 in this case is CASSLSAYSNQPQHF. The nucleotide sequence reads TGTGCCAGCAGTTTATCGGCCTATAGCAATCAGCCCCAGCATTTT.